The 10 T cell receptor beta chains below were found in one sample sequenced in a study of T cells in localized non-small cell lung cancer. The table came from immunoSEQ multiplex PCR; TCRdb's copy has only in-frame clones and leaves some out. Here the sample spans 50,000 or so clones, approximately 82% being singletons. The sequencing used peripheral blood, collected before any cancer treatment. The origin of the receptors is a female donor aged 60 or older with stage II squamous cell lung carcinoma.

This chain connects TRBV19 to TRBJ1-6, with 7 bases fitting TRBD1. The CDR3 runs 15 residues. Germline V gene lookup returns CDR1 LNHDA and CDR2 SQIVND (reference sequence). V lost 5 bases and J lost 10; bases outside the gene matches: 11. The DNA for the CDR3 is TGTGCCAGTAGTGCTCGACAGGGACAAGGGTCACCCCTCCACTTT. This codes for CASSARQGQGSPLHF.

The V call is TRBV19, the J call TRBJ1-1, with TRBD1 matching over 8 bases. The V gene end was trimmed by 6 bases and the J gene end by 5 bases; junction bases not matched to a gene: 8. The CDR3 totals 14 residues. Germline lookup yields CDR1 LNHDA and CDR2 SQIVND (reference sequence). The CDR3 protein is CASRNRGSATEAFF. The DNA of the CDR3 is TGTGCCAGTAGAAACAGGGGGTCTGCGACTGAAGCTTTCTTT.

This sequence joins TRBV19 and TRBJ1-5; a possible D gene is TRBD1 (5 bases). V lost 7 bases to trimming and J lost 3 bases, with 13 bases between them. The CDR3 covers 14 residues. CDR1 and CDR2 from the germline V gene are LNHDA and SQIVND (reference sequence). The CDR3 bases are TGTGCCAGTAATCGGGGGAACCTCAATCAGCCCCAGCATTTT. It translates to CASNRGNLNQPQHF.

The V and J genes are TRBV6-5 and TRBJ2-1; possible D gene TRBD1, 6 bases. This CDR3 region has 15 residues. Germline V gene sequence: CDR1 MNHEY, CDR2 SVGAGI. V was cut by 3 bases and J by 0 bases, with 9 bases left in between. CDR3 protein: CASSYRGSSYNEQFF. The CDR3 coding sequence is TGTGCCAGCAGTTATAGGGGGAGCTCCTACAATGAGCAGTTCTTC.

The chain recombines TRBV7-2 with TRBJ1-5; weak D call: TRBD1 (5 bases). CDR3 size: 15 residues. Looked up from germline, CDR1 is SGHTA and CDR2 is FQGNSA. The ends were cut back, 5 bases at V and 5 bases at J, with 16 bases in the middle. CDR3 residues: CASSLDSGRDQPQHF. CDR3 nucleotide sequence: TGTGCCAGCAGCCTTGACAGTGGGCGAGATCAGCCCCAGCATTTT.

This sequence joins TRBV10-2 and TRBJ1-6; D ambiguous. The germline V gene encodes CDR1 WSHSY and CDR2 SAAADI. V lost 6 bases, J lost 8 bases, and 8 bases lay in between. This CDR3 has 12 residues. The CDR3 loop is CASRDGDSPLHF. In nucleotides, the CDR3 is TGCGCCAGCAGGGACGGGGATTCACCCCTCCACTTT.

The chain combines TRBV30 with TRBJ2-6; 7 positions agree with TRBD1. J was trimmed by 1 base and V by 3 bases; bases with no gene match: 9. The CDR3 spans 17 residues. CDR1 GTSNPN and CDR2 SVGIG come from the germline V gene (reference sequence). The CDR3 spells CAWSLGGYSSGANVLTF. CDR3 coding DNA: TGTGCCTGGAGCTTAGGGGGCTACTCTTCTGGGGCCAACGTCCTGACTTTC.

This rearrangement joins TRBV13 to TRBJ1-1; D might be TRBD1 (5 bases). Trimming shortened V by 5 bases and J by 3 bases, and 22 bases separated the two germline ends. Germline values: CDR1 PRHDT, CDR2 FYEKMQ (reference sequence). CDR3 length equals 17 residues. The CDR3 protein is CASSVTQVGYKYTEAFF. The DNA for the CDR3 is TGTGCCAGCAGCGTTACACAGGTTGGGTATAAGTACACTGAAGCTTTCTTT.

This clone is a singleton in its sample. This chain uses TRBV9 with TRBJ2-2; 8 positions match TRBD1. The ends lost 4 bases at V and 7 bases at J; junction bases unmatched: 6. The CDR3 extends over 14 amino acids. Germline V gene sequence: CDR1 SGDLS, CDR2 YYNGEE. The CDR3 region is CASSHTGGNGELFF. DNA of the CDR3: TGTGCCAGCAGCCATACAGGGGGAAACGGGGAGCTGTTTTTT.

This chain joins TRBV5-1 and TRBJ2-5; tentative D call: TRBD2 (5 bases). The CDR3 spans 17 residues. Trimming left V 1 base short and J 5 bases short, with 21 bases between. CDR1 SGHRS and CDR2 YFSETQ come from the germline V gene. CDR3: CASSLIPGSIPGETQYF. In DNA, the CDR3 is TGCGCCAGCAGCTTGATTCCGGGGTCAATACCCGGGGAGACCCAGTACTTC.